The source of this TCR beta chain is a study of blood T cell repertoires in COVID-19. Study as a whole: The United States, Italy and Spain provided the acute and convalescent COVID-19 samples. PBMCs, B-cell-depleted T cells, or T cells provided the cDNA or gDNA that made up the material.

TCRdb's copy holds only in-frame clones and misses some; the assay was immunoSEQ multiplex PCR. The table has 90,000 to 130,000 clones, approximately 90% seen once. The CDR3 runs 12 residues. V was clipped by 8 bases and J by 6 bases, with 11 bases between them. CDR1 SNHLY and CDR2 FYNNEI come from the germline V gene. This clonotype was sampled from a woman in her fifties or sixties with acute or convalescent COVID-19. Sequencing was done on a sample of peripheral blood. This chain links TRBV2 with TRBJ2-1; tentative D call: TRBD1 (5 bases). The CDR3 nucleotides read TGTGCCAGCGCAGGGCCCGGCAATGAGCAGTTCTTC. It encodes CASAGPGNEQFF.